This TCR beta chain was found in a study of vaccination and CD4 T cells after COVID-19. Details on this clonotype: Its cognate antigen is unknown.

Specified treatment: approximately 9-day PBMC culture with coronavirus spike peptide pools or control peptides (ViraFEST assay). Cultured CD4+ T-cell DNA underwent Oncomine TCR Beta short-read sequencing. TCRdb re-derived calls from the PCR reads in MiXCR, one entry per CDR3 protein. Of roughly 8,700 distinct CDR3 sequences listed, about 21% are singletons. The CDR3 loop spans 13 amino acids. The germline CDR1 and CDR2 sequences are SGDLS and YYNGEE. V lost 6 bases and J lost 3, with 12 bases in between. Sequenced material: cultured CD4+ T cells from blood. The V call is TRBV9, the J call TRBJ1-1, with D perhaps matching TRBD1 (6 bases). The receptor's source is a human donor with COVID-19. CDR3 in DNA: TGTGCCAGCAACCTAAGGGGGGACACTGAAGCTTTCTTT. Translating it yields CASNLRGDTEAFF. Combining the CDR3 with reference TRBV9 and TRBJ1-1 gives the whole variable domain DSGVTQTPKHLITATGQRVTLRCSPRSGDLSVYWYQQSLDQGLQFLIQYYNGEERAKGNILERFSAQQFPDLHSELNLSSLELGDSALYFCASNLRGDTEAFFGQGTRLTVV.